The 30 T cell receptor beta chains below were found in one sample sequenced in a study of blood T cell repertoires in COVID-19. TCRdb keeps only in-frame clones here, not all; method: immunoSEQ multiplex PCR. The sample has approximately 190,000 clones, about 88% seen once. The sequenced sample consisted of peripheral blood. The receptors derive from a man aged 35 to 55 with active or convalescent COVID-19.

The chain links TRBV2 to TRBJ2-3, with 9 bases matching TRBD1. The CDR3 extends over 17 amino acids. Germline CDR1 SNHLY, CDR2 FYNNEI. J lost 0 bases, V lost 5 bases, and 9 bases had no gene match. This CDR3 is CASSFDRGRVSTDTQYF. CDR3 DNA sequence: TGTGCCAGCAGTTTTGACAGGGGGAGGGTGAGCACAGATACGCAGTATTTT.

V usage is TRBV23-1 and J usage is TRBJ2-1; D gene uncertain. TRBV23-1 is an ORF; its function is uncertain. Trimming took 8 bases from V and 4 from J, leaving 24 bases between them. The CDR3 spans 17 residues. The CDR3 reads CASVLIDLPRHYNEQFF. DNA for the CDR3: TGCGCCAGCGTCCTCATCGATCTCCCTCGACATTACAATGAGCAGTTCTTC.

This sequence joins TRBV2 and TRBJ1-1; a weak D match, TRBD1 (5 bases). CDR3 length: 14 residues. With 6 bases removed from V and 1 base from J, the gap between germline ends came to 12 bases. The V gene's germline CDR1 is SNHLY and CDR2 FYNNEI. In DNA, the CDR3 is TGTGCCAGCAGGATACAGCAGGGGAACACTGAAGCTTTCTTT. Translating gives CASRIQQGNTEAFF.

V usage is TRBV5-8 and J usage is TRBJ1-6; perhaps TRBD1 as D (5 bases). Germline CDR1 and CDR2: SGHTS and YDEGEE. The CDR3 contains 14 residues. V was shortened by 3 bases and J by 11 bases, with 15 bases between the two germline ends. CDR3 DNA sequence: TGTGCCAGCAGCTCCCGGGGGGATGTGACACCCCTCCACTTT. This translates into CASSSRGDVTPLHF. Looking up the rest from reference TRBV5-8 and TRBJ1-6 gives the full variable domain: EAGVTQSPTHLIKTRGQQATLRCSPISGHTSVYWYQQALGLGLQFLLWYDEGEERNRGNFPPRFSGRQFPNYSSELNVNALELEDSALYLCASSSRGDVTPLHFGNGTRLTVT.

The J gene is TRBJ1-5, the V gene TRBV27; no definite D call. The CDR3 covers 13 residues. V lost 1 base and J 4 bases, leaving 5 bases between the germline ends. Germline loops: CDR1 MNHEY, CDR2 SMNVEV (reference sequence). CDR3 region: CASSLWRNQPQHF. Written as DNA, the CDR3 is TGTGCCAGCAGTTTATGGCGGAATCAGCCCCAGCATTTT.

The chain's CDR3 is CASSATGADEKLFF. CDR3 nucleotides: TGTGCCAGCAGTGCCACCGGCGCGGATGAAAAACTGTTTTTT. The chain has TRBV28 and TRBJ1-4; no definite D call. Germline CDR1 MDHEN, CDR2 SYDVKM. V was trimmed by 5 bases and J by 6 bases, leaving 13 bases between them. CDR3 size: 14 residues.

The chain employs TRBV7-8 and TRBJ1-2; weak D call: TRBD1 (6 bases). Germline CDR1 is SGHVS and CDR2 is FQNEAQ. V shed 4 bases and J shed 7 bases, with 13 bases lying between them. This CDR3 is built from 13 residues. CDR3 nucleotide sequence: TGTGCCAGCAGCTCCAAACAGGGCACTGGCTACACCTTC. This gives the protein CASSSKQGTGYTF.

This chain joins TRBV7-3 and TRBJ2-1; 7 bases fit TRBD2. V was clipped by 2 bases and J by 6 bases; unmatched bases: 1. The CDR3 spans 13 residues. The germline CDR1 and CDR2 sequences are SGHTA and FQGTGA. The CDR3 loop is CASSLPGGNEQFF. Written as DNA, the CDR3 is TGTGCCAGCAGCTTACCGGGGGGCAATGAGCAGTTCTTC.

The chain employs TRBV15 and TRBJ1-1; D may be TRBD1 (5 bases). The CDR3 runs 14 residues. V lost 1 base to trimming and J lost 4 bases, with 10 bases between them. CDR1 and CDR2 from the germline V gene are LNHNV and YYDKDF (reference sequence). The CDR3 sequence is CATSRGGGGTEAFF. The CDR3 DNA is TGTGCCACCAGCAGAGGGGGGGGAGGCACTGAAGCTTTCTTT. Using reference TRBV15 and TRBJ1-1 for the parts outside the CDR3, the full variable domain is DAMVIQNPRYQVTQFGKPVTLSCSQTLNHNVMYWYQQKSSQAPKLLFHYYDKDFNNEADTPDNFQSRRPNTSFCFLDIRSPGLGDTAMYLCATSRGGGGTEAFFGQGTRLTVV.

Note on this clone: Mismatch with germline at one junction end may stem from a read error. The chain has TRBV4-1 and TRBJ1-4; D is perhaps TRBD1 (6 bases). Germline V CDR1 and CDR2: MGHRA, YSYEKL. This CDR3 is 17 amino acids long. Here the CDR3 DNA reads TGCGCCAGCAGCCAACCTCAGGTCGGGGGGGCTAACGAAAAACTGTTTTTT. This translates into CASSQPQVGGANEKLFF.

V and J are TRBV5-1 and TRBJ1-1; D not certain. The germline V gene has CDR1 SGHRS and CDR2 YFSETQ. V gave up 1 base and J gave up 0 bases, with 7 bases separating them. This CDR3 contains 14 residues. The CDR3 bases are TGCGCCAGCAGCTTGCGGGAAATGAACACTGAAGCTTTCTTT. It encodes CASSLREMNTEAFF.

V is TRBV6-2 or TRBV6-3 and J is TRBJ2-5; 7 bases are a match to TRBD1. Trimming removed 2 bases from V and 1 base from J; junction bases left unmatched: 7. Germline CDR1 is MNHEY and CDR2 is SVGEGT. The CDR3 sequence is 16 residues long. The DNA of the CDR3 is TGTGCCAGCAGTTACGGGCAGGGGGTTCGCCAAGAGACCCAGTACTTC. Amino acid sequence: CASSYGQGVRQETQYF.

This clone has a handful of counts. The chain recombines TRBV2 with TRBJ1-6; no clear D. The V gene lost 1 base and the J gene lost 2 bases, with 6 bases spanning the gap. Germline V gene lookup returns CDR1 SNHLY and CDR2 FYNNEI. The CDR3 covers 15 residues. For the CDR3, the DNA is TGTGCCAGCAGTGAAGGAGTGACCTATAATTCACCCCTCCACTTT. This codes for CASSEGVTYNSPLHF.

This sequence joins TRBV9 and TRBJ2-1, with a possible D match to TRBD1 (6 bases). V was cut by 3 bases and J by 2 bases, with 12 bases left in between. Germline CDR1 reads SGDLS; CDR2 reads YYNGEE. The CDR3 covers 15 residues. The CDR3 is CASSATGLPYNEQFF. CDR3 coding DNA: TGTGCCAGCAGCGCAACAGGGCTTCCCTACAATGAGCAGTTCTTC.

This chain joins TRBV5-5 and TRBJ1-2, with no clear D. V was shortened by 0 bases and J by 4 bases, with 13 bases between the two germline ends. Germline CDR1 is SGHKS and CDR2 is YYEKEE (reference sequence). This CDR3 is 15 amino acids long. CDR3 in amino acids: CASSLGAALSYGYTF. In DNA form, the CDR3 reads TGTGCCAGCAGCTTGGGGGCAGCCCTATCCTATGGCTACACCTTC.

The chain recombines TRBV2 with TRBJ1-6; no clear D. This CDR3 has 15 residues. The V and J ends lost 6 bases and 7 bases respectively, with 16 bases between them. Germline CDR1 and CDR2: SNHLY and FYNNEI. CDR3 in DNA: TGTGCCAGCAGAAGAGACATAATCATCAATTCACCCCTCCACTTT. Its protein is CASRRDIIINSPLHF.

The chain carries TRBV4-1 and TRBJ2-3, with a weak D call TRBD1 (5 bases). The CDR3 runs to 15 residues. V dropped 1 base and J dropped 2 bases, with 10 bases sitting between them. The V gene's germline CDR1 is MGHRA and CDR2 YSYEKL. CDR3 sequence (DNA): TGCGCCAGCAGCCAAGTAGGGGTCCCCACAGATACGCAGTATTTT. It codes for CASSQVGVPTDTQYF.

The chain carries TRBV29-1 and TRBJ2-5; 9 bases match TRBD2. V was pared by 7 bases and J by 5 bases, with 17 bases of the junction left unmatched. From germline, CDR1 is SQVTM and CDR2 ANQGSEA. The CDR3 sequence is 16 residues long. CDR3: CSAAPHRAGGRETQYF. CDR3 DNA sequence: TGCAGCGCCGCCCCCCATCGGGCGGGGGGGCGTGAGACCCAGTACTTC.

This rearrangement joins TRBV5-5 to TRBJ2-1, with 10 bases identical to TRBD2. J gave up 4 bases and V 2 bases, and 6 bases lay outside the gene matches. The CDR3 spans 16 residues. Germline lookup yields CDR1 SGHKS and CDR2 YYEKEE (reference sequence). CDR3 in amino acids: CASSFGILAGYNEQFF. In nucleotides, the CDR3 is TGTGCCAGCAGCTTTGGAATACTAGCGGGGTACAATGAGCAGTTCTTC.

V and J are TRBV5-1 and TRBJ1-2; the D is unclear. The V end lost 2 bases, the J end lost 0 bases, and 8 bases lay between the germline ends. This CDR3 has 14 amino acids. CDR1 is SGHRS, CDR2 YFSETQ, per germline. The CDR3 sequence is CASSFADSNYGYTF. In DNA, the CDR3 is TGCGCCAGCAGCTTTGCGGATTCTAACTATGGCTACACCTTC.

V gene TRBV2 combines with J gene TRBJ1-2; D is unclear. The CDR3 extends over 14 amino acids. Trimming shortened V by 6 bases and J by 6 bases, and 17 bases separated the two germline ends. CDR1 and CDR2 (germline): SNHLY, FYNNEI. The CDR3 sequence is CASSAGSFNHGYTF. The DNA of the CDR3 is TGTGCCAGCAGCGCGGGATCTTTCAACCATGGCTACACCTTC.

V gene TRBV5-1 combines with J gene TRBJ2-3; TRBD1 is a possible D gene (6 bases). The V end lost 0 bases, the J end lost 9 bases, and 11 bases lay between the germline ends. CDR3 length equals 13 residues. CDR1 SGHRS and CDR2 YFSETQ come from the germline V gene. DNA of the CDR3: TGCGCCAGCAGCTTGGACGACAGGCCCACGCAGTATTTT. Its protein product is CASSLDDRPTQYF.

The gene calls are TRBV7-2 and TRBJ1-5; 7 bases are shared with TRBD1. This CDR3 contains 15 residues. Germline V gene sequence: CDR1 SGHTA, CDR2 FQGNSA. J was trimmed by 3 bases and V by 4 bases; bases with no gene match: 6. CDR3 nucleotides: TGTGCCAGCAGCTGGGACAGCCTCTCCAATCAGCCCCAGCATTTT. It translates to CASSWDSLSNQPQHF.

This rearrangement joins TRBV6-5 to TRBJ2-7; 10 nucleotides line up with TRBD1. The CDR3 spans 12 residues. The germline CDR1 and CDR2 sequences are MNHEY and SVGAGI. Trimming removed 11 bases from V and 7 bases from J; junction bases left unmatched: 8. This CDR3 is CAGWDRGGEQYF. CDR3 coding DNA: TGTGCCGGTTGGGACAGGGGAGGGGAGCAGTACTTC.

This chain uses TRBV15 with TRBJ1-3; maybe TRBD1 (6 bases). The CDR3 consists of 15 residues. The V end lost 0 bases, the J end lost 4 bases, and 10 bases lay between the germline ends. Germline V gene sequence: CDR1 LNHNV, CDR2 YYDKDF (reference sequence). The CDR3 loop reads CATSRDPGQGNTIYF. For the CDR3, the DNA is TGTGCCACCAGCAGAGACCCCGGACAGGGAAACACCATATATTTT.

This clone occurred once. The rearrangement joins TRBV20-1 to TRBJ2-5; 7 bases align to TRBD1. V shed 3 bases and J 3 bases; nucleotides not matched to a gene: 1. This CDR3 region has 12 residues. Per germline, CDR1 DFQATT and CDR2 SNEGSKA (reference sequence). The CDR3 reads CSASTGEETQYF. For the CDR3, the DNA is TGCAGTGCTAGTACAGGGGAAGAGACCCAGTACTTC.

The V call is TRBV5-1, the J call TRBJ2-2; 16 positions match TRBD2. The V and J ends lost 5 bases and 2 bases, in that order; junction bases with no gene match: 6. Germline V gene data show CDR1 as SGHRS and CDR2 as YFSETQ. The CDR3 extends over 18 amino acids. The CDR3 protein is CASRRGLAGGRNTGELFF. In nucleotides, the CDR3 is TGCGCCAGCAGGAGGGGACTAGCGGGAGGGCGCAACACCGGGGAGCTGTTTTTT.

The rearrangement uses TRBV7-8 and TRBJ1-1, with D uncertain. Germline CDR1 and CDR2: SGHVS and FQNEAQ. The CDR3 contains 13 residues. The V and J ends lost 8 bases and 2 bases respectively, with 12 bases between them. CDR3 nucleotides: TGTGCCAGCTCCCTGTCAGGCAACACTGAAGCTTTCTTT. This gives the protein CASSLSGNTEAFF.

The chain links TRBV9 to TRBJ2-7; 7 positions match TRBD1. Germline values: CDR1 SGDLS, CDR2 YYNGEE. J lost 7 bases, V lost 3 bases, and 10 bases had no gene match. The CDR3 has 14 residues. CDR3 nucleotides: TGTGCCAGCAGCGCCGGAGACAGGGTAGCTGAGCAGTACTTC. Protein sequence: CASSAGDRVAEQYF.

The rearrangement uses TRBV6-2 or TRBV6-3 and TRBJ1-3; D remains ambiguous. CDR3 size: 13 residues. Trimming shortened V by 2 bases and J by 1 base, and 3 bases separated the two germline ends. CDR1 is MNHEY, CDR2 SVGEGT, per germline. CDR3 DNA sequence: TGTGCCAGCAGTTACCGGTCTGGAAACACCATATATTTT. It encodes CASSYRSGNTIYF.